This T cell receptor beta chain was recorded in a study of patients and donors after allogeneic stem cell transplantation. From the RT-PCR reads, TCRdb called clonotypes with MiXCR, one entry per CDR3 protein. Here the sample spans about a million distinct CDR3 sequences, over 15% being singletons. Per the germline V gene, CDR1 is SGDLS and CDR2 is YYNGEE. The V gene lost 0 bases and the J gene lost 0 bases, with 13 bases spanning the gap. This CDR3 is 16 amino acids long. The J gene is TRBJ2-7, the V gene TRBV9; D gene unclear. The sample was blood, either unsorted or a sorted T cell fraction (not recorded which). The TCR comes from a human donor who was either an allogeneic HSCT recipient or a stem cell or donor lymphocyte infusion donor (not recorded which). It is not recorded whose cells these are; they may come from a transplant donor. The CDR3: CASSVDPRTDSYEQYF. The DNA of the CDR3 is TGTGCCAGCAGCGTAGATCCGAGAACCGACTCCTACGAGCAGTACTTC.